This TCR beta chain came from a study of T cells after yellow fever vaccination. Study-wide points: A large majority of primary-vaccination clones showed up again after the booster (96% CD4, roughly 91% CD8).

Points on this clonotype: Its antigen remains unknown.

Each CDR3 protein gets one entry after TCRdb re-called the 5' RACE reads with MiXCR. The sample includes around 350,000 distinct CDR3 sequences, 11% of them seen just once. CDR1 is SGHDT, CDR2 YYEEEE, per germline. With 4 bases removed from V and 5 bases from J, the gap between germline ends came to 12 bases. CDR3 length equals 14 residues. The sequences come from PBMCs, collected on the day of the first yellow fever vaccination. This TCR came from a man between 18 and 29 years old who received the YFV17D yellow fever vaccine. The chain links TRBV5-6 to TRBJ1-4; D uncertain. The CDR3 here is CASSQGRPNEKLFF. The CDR3 region has the DNA TGTGCCAGCAGCCAAGGACGGCCAAATGAAAAACTGTTTTTT.